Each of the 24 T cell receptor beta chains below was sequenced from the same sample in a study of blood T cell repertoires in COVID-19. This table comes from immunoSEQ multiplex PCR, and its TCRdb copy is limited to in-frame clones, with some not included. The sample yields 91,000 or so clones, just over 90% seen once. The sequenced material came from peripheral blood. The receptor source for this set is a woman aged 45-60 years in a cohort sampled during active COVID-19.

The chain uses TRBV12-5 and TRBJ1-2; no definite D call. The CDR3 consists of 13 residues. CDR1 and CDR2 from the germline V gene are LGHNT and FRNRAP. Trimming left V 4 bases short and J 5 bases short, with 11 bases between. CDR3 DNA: TGTGCTAGTGGTTCTGACACCAAGTATGGCTACACCTTC. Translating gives CASGSDTKYGYTF.

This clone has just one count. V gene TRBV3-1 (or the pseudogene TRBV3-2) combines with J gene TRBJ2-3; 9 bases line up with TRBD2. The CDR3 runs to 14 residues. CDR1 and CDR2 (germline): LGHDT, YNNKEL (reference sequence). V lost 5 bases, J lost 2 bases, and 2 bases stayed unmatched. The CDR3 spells CASSGLANTDTQYF. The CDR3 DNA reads TGTGCCAGCAGCGGACTAGCGAACACAGATACGCAGTATTTT.

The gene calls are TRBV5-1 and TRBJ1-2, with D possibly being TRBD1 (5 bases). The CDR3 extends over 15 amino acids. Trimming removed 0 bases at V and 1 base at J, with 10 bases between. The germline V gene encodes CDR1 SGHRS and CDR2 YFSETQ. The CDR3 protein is CASSLAGNHNYGYTF. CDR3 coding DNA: TGCGCCAGCAGCTTGGCAGGGAACCATAACTATGGCTACACCTTC. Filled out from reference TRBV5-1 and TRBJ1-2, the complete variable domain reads KAGVTQTPRYLIKTRGQQVTLSCSPISGHRSVSWYQQTPGQGLQFLFEYFSETQRNKGNFPGRFSGRQFSNSRSEMNVSTLELGDSALYLCASSLAGNHNYGYTFGSGTRLTVV.

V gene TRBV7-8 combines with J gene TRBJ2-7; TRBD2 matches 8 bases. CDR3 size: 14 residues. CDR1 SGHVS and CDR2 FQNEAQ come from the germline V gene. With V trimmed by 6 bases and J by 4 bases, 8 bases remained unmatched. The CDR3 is CASSIASGSYEQYF. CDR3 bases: TGTGCCAGCAGTATCGCCAGCGGGAGTTACGAGCAGTACTTC.

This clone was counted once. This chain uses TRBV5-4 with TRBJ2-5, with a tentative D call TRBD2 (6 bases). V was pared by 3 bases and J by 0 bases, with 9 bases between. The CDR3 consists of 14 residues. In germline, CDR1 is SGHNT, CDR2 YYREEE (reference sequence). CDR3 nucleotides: TGTGCCAGCAGCTCCGGGACTTACCAAGAGACCCAGTACTTC. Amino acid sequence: CASSSGTYQETQYF.

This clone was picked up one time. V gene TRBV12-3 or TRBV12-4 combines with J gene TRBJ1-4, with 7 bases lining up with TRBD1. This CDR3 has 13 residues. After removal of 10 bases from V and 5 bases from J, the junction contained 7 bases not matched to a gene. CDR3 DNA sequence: TGTGCCACCCAAAGACAGGGAAATGAAAAACTGTTTTTT. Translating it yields CATQRQGNEKLFF.

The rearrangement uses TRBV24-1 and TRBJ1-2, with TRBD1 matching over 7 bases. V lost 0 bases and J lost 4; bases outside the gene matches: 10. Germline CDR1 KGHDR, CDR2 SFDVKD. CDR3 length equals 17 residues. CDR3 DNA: TGTGCCACCAGTGATTTGATTGGACAGGCGTACCTCTATGGCTACACCTTC. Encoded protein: CATSDLIGQAYLYGYTF.

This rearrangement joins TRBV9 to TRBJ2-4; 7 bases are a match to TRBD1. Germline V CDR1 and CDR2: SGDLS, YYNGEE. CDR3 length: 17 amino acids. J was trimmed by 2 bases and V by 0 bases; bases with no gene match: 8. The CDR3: CASSVATSGGSKNIQYF. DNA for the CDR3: TGTGCCAGCAGCGTAGCTACGTCAGGGGGATCCAAAAACATTCAGTACTTC.

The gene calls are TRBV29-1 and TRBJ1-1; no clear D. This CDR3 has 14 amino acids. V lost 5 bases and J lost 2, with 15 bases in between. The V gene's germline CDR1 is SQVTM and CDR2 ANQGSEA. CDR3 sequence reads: CSVMASPFNTEAFF. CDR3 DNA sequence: TGCAGCGTTATGGCTTCCCCTTTTAACACTGAAGCTTTCTTT.

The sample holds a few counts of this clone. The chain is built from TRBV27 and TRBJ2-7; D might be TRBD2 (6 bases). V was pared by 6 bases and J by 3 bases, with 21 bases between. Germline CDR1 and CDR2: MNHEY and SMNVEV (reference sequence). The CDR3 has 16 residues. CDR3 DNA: TGTGCCAGCAGAGATTCCCGCGGGACTCAATACTACGAGCAGTACTTC. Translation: CASRDSRGTQYYEQYF.

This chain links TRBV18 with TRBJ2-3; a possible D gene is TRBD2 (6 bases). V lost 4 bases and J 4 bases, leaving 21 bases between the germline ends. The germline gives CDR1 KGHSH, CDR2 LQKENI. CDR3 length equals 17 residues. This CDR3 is CASSLASGAREPDTQYF. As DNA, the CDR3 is TGTGCCAGCTCACTCGCCTCGGGTGCGCGGGAACCAGATACGCAGTATTTT.

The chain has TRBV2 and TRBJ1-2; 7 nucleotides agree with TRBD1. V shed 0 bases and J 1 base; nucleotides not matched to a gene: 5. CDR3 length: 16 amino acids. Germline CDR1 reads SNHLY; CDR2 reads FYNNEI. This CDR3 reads CASSEAGQGGNYGYTF. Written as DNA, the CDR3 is TGTGCCAGCAGTGAAGCGGGGCAGGGGGGTAACTATGGCTACACCTTC.

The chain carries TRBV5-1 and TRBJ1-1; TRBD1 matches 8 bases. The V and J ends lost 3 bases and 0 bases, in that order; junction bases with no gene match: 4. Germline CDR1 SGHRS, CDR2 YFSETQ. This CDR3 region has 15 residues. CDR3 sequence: CASSWRQGLNTEAFF. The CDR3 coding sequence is TGCGCCAGCAGCTGGAGACAGGGGTTGAACACTGAAGCTTTCTTT.

The CDR3 spells CASSLTGGLTNEKLFF. DNA of the CDR3: TGCGCCAGCAGCCTTACAGGGGGCTTGACTAATGAAAAACTGTTTTTT. This chain joins TRBV4-1 and TRBJ1-4; 9 nucleotides align to TRBD1. The germline V gene has CDR1 MGHRA and CDR2 YSYEKL. The CDR3 runs to 16 residues. The V segment lost 4 bases and the J segment 2 bases; nucleotides outside the gene matches: 5.

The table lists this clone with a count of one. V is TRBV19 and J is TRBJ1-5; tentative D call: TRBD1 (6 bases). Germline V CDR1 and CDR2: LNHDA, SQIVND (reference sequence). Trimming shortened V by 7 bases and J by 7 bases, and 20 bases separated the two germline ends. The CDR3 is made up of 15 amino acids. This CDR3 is CASTGGRGKLQPQHF. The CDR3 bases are TGTGCCAGTACCGGTGGCAGGGGTAAACTACAGCCCCAGCATTTT. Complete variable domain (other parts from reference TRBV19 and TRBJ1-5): DGGITQSPKYLFRKEGQNVTLSCEQNLNHDAMYWYRQDPGQGLRLIYYSQIVNDFQKGDIAEGYSVSREKKESFPLTVTSAQKNPTAFYLCASTGGRGKLQPQHFGDGTRLSIL.

The CDR3 sequence is CSVEGQVYNEQFF. The CDR3 DNA is TGCAGCGTTGAGGGACAGGTATACAATGAGCAGTTCTTC. This chain uses TRBV29-1 with TRBJ2-1, with TRBD1 identical over 8 bases. The CDR3 sequence is 13 residues long. Trimming took 3 bases from V and 4 from J; bases not matched to a gene: 2. CDR1 is SQVTM and CDR2 is ANQGSEA in the germline V gene.

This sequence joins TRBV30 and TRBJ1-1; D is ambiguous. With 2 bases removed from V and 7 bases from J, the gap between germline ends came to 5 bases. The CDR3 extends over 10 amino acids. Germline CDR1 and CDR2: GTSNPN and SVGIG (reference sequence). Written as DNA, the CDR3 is TGTGCCTGGAGTTACAGTGAAGCTTTCTTT. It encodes CAWSYSEAFF.

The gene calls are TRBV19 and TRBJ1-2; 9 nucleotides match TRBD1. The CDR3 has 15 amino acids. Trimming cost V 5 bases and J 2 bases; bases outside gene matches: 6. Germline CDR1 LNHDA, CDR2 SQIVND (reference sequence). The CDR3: CASSDTGGGNYGYTF. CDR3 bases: TGTGCCAGTAGTGACACAGGGGGCGGAAACTATGGCTACACCTTC. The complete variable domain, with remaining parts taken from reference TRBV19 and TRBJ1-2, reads DGGITQSPKYLFRKEGQNVTLSCEQNLNHDAMYWYRQDPGQGLRLIYYSQIVNDFQKGDIAEGYSVSREKKESFPLTVTSAQKNPTAFYLCASSDTGGGNYGYTFGSGTRLTVV.

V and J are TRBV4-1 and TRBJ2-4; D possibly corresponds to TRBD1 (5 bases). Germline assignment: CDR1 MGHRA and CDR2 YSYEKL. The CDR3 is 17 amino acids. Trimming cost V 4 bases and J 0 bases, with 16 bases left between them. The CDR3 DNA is TGCGCCAGCAGCCCGGTGGGGCGAGTTGTAGCCAAAAACATTCAGTACTTC. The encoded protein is CASSPVGRVVAKNIQYF.

The CDR3 nucleotides are TGTGCCAGCAGACCCGTCGGGGTGGACTATGGCTACACCTTC. Protein sequence: CASRPVGVDYGYTF. V and J are TRBV5-4 and TRBJ1-2, with D unclear. The CDR3 is 14 amino acids. Germline-derived CDR1 and CDR2 are SGHNT and YYREEE (reference sequence). Trimming took 5 bases from V and 3 from J, leaving 14 bases between them.

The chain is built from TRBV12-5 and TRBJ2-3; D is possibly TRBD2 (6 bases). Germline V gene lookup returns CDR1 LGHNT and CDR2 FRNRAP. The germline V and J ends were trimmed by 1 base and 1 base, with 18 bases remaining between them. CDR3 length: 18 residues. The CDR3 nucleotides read TGTGCTAGTGGTTTGGGCCTCCGGACGGGCGGGGGCACAGATACGCAGTATTTT. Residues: CASGLGLRTGGGTDTQYF.

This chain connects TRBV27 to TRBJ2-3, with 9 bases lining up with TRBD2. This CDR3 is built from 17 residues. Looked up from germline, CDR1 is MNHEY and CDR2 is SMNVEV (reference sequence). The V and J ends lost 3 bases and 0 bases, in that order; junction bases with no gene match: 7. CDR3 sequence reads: CASSFWQRGASTDTQYF. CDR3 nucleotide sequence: TGTGCCAGCAGTTTCTGGCAGCGGGGGGCTAGCACAGATACGCAGTATTTT.

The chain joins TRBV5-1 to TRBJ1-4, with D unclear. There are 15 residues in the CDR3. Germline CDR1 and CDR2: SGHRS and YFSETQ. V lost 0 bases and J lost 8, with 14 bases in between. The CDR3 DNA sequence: TGCGCCAGCAGCTTGGCCGGGCAGGAGGGCGAAAAACTGTTTTTT. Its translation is CASSLAGQEGEKLFF.

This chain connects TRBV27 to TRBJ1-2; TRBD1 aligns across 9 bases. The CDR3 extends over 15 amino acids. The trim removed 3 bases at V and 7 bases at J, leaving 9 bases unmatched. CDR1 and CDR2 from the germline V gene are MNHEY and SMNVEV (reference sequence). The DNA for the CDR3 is TGTGCCAGCAGTTTTCGGACAGGGGTTATTGGTGGCTACACCTTC. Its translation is CASSFRTGVIGGYTF.